The following is a T cell receptor (beta chain) sequence with its context. Its antigen is still unknown. The CDR3 loop spans 15 amino acids. The germline V gene has CDR1 MDHEN and CDR2 SYDVKM. Germline trimming cut 6 bases from V and 4 bases from J; bases unmatched to any gene: 6. The sample originates from a study of shared clonotypes between healthy human individuals. Across the study: The cohort comprised a couple of women and a few men. Their ages spanned 18 to 49 years. Per donor, CD8 memory used one plate, CD8 naive used two, CD4 memory used three and CD4 naive used three.

Study results and limitations: Relative to their counterparts shared across all four donors, non-shared clonotypes exhibited diminished generation probabilities. Four donors shared about 5% of their naive CD4 clonotypes.

Using immunoSEQ multiplex PCR, the repertoire was profiled, and TCRdb retains in-frame clones only, with some absent. The table lists 2 million to 3 million clones, approximately 93% of them singletons. The clonotype comes from a man in his late teens or twenties in good health. Some clones in this sample may be carry-over from other donors' samples. The sample comprised naive CD4+ T cells from PBMCs. The subset: CD45RA+ positively selected. The chain links TRBV28 to TRBJ2-1; 10 bases agree with TRBD2. The CDR3 region is CASSTSGTRYNEQFF. The CDR3 bases are TGTGCCAGCAGCACTAGCGGGACTAGATACAATGAGCAGTTCTTC.